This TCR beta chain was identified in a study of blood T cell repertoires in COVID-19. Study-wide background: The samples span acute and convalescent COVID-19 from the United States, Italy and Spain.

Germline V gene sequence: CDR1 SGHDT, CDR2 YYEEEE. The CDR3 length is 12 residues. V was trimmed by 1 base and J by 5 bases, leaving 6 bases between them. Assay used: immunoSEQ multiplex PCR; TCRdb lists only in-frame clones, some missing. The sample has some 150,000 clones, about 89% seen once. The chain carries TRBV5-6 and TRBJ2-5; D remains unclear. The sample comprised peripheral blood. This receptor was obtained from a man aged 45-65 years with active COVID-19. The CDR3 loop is CASSLIGETQYF. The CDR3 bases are TGTGCCAGCAGCTTGATCGGGGAGACCCAGTACTTC.